These 7 T cell receptor beta chains came from one sample sequenced in a study of T-cell reconstitution after alpha-beta-depleted transplantation in children. This sample's TCRbeta library carried unique molecular identifier barcodes. TCRdb reprocessed the PCR reads with MiXCR, giving one entry per CDR3 protein. The profile shows 450,000 to 550,000 distinct CDR3 sequences, roughly an eighth of them singletons. The sample here was PBMCs, mostly from graft donor cells, taken 180 days after TCRalphabeta/CD19-depleted stem cell transplant. The receptors stem from a female patient aged 2-15 years who had a stem cell transplant for aplastic anemia, so the T cells may come from the graft donor.

This clonotype was found many times. The rearrangement joins TRBV7-6 to TRBJ2-3; D is unresolved. Trimming cost V 5 bases and J 1 base, with 10 bases left between them. Germline lookup yields CDR1 SGHVS and CDR2 FNYEAQ. The CDR3 length is 14 residues. CDR3 residues: CASSPGARTDTQYF. The CDR3 coding sequence is TGTGCCAGCAGCCCGGGCGCCCGCACAGATACGCAGTATTTT. Using reference TRBV7-6 and TRBJ2-3 for the parts outside the CDR3, the full variable domain is GAGVSQSPRYKVTKRGQDVALRCDPISGHVSLYWYRQALGQGPEFLTYFNYEAQQDKSGLPNDRFSAERPEGSISTLTIQRTEQRDSAMYRCASSPGARTDTQYFGPGTRLTVL.

This clonotype appeared a few times. V and J are TRBV7-9 and TRBJ1-1, with D maybe TRBD1 (5 bases). In germline, CDR1 is SEHNR, CDR2 FQNEAQ (reference sequence). This CDR3 has 14 amino acids. V was shortened by 4 bases and J by 4 bases, with 13 bases between the two germline ends. CDR3 nucleotide sequence: TGTGCCAGCAGCTGGGGGGGGGTGAGCACTGAAGCTTTCTTT. It is translated as CASSWGGVSTEAFF.

This clonotype has only a few counts. The gene calls are TRBV15 and TRBJ1-2; D may be TRBD1 (6 bases). V was clipped by 4 bases and J by 0 bases, with 15 bases between them. Germline CDR1 LNHNV, CDR2 YYDKDF (reference sequence). The CDR3 sequence is 16 residues long. For the CDR3, the DNA is TGTGCCACCAGCATCCGCACAGGGTCGACTAACTATGGCTACACCTTC. It translates to CATSIRTGSTNYGYTF.

In its sample, this clonotype was seen many times. This rearrangement joins TRBV4-3 to TRBJ2-1; 12 bases fit TRBD2. This CDR3 contains 17 residues. From germline, CDR1 is LGHNA and CDR2 YSLEER. The V and J ends lost 1 base and 2 bases, in that order; junction bases with no gene match: 3. CDR3 loop: CASSQGLAGGTYNEQFF. The CDR3 coding sequence is TGCGCCAGCAGCCAAGGGCTAGCGGGAGGGACCTACAATGAGCAGTTCTTC.

In its sample, this clonotype was seen many times. J is TRBJ2-1 and V is TRBV7-6; TRBD1 agrees at 9 bases. The germline CDR1 and CDR2 sequences are SGHVS and FNYEAQ. The CDR3 covers 14 residues. The ends lost 5 bases at V and 5 bases at J; junction bases unmatched: 4. In DNA form, the CDR3 reads TGTGCCAGCAGCAGGGACAGGGTAGACAATGAGCAGTTCTTC. Translation: CASSRDRVDNEQFF.

V gene TRBV20-1 combines with J gene TRBJ2-7, with D tentatively TRBD2 (5 bases). V was shortened by 5 bases and J by 1 base, with 15 bases between the two germline ends. The CDR3 is 14 residues long. Germline V gene data show CDR1 as DFQATT and CDR2 as SNEGSKA (reference sequence). CDR3 DNA: TGCAGTGCTCACGGACGCCGAGGGTCCTACGAGCAGTACTTC. It is translated as CSAHGRRGSYEQYF.

This clonotype was seen a handful of times. The gene calls are TRBV6-2 or TRBV6-3 and TRBJ2-1; 10 bases match TRBD1. The CDR3 runs to 13 residues. Germline assignment: CDR1 MNHEY and CDR2 SVGEGT. Trimming took 5 bases from V and 10 from J; bases not matched to a gene: 5. The chain's CDR3 is CASSRRGQGEQFF. CDR3 DNA: TGTGCCAGCAGTCGTAGGGGACAGGGGGAGCAGTTCTTC.